The clone carrying this T cell receptor beta chain was detected many times. The sample comes from a study of T-cell memory formation after mild COVID-19. TCRdb called the 5' RACE reads again in MiXCR, with one record for every CDR3 protein. The sample has just under 150,000 distinct CDR3 sequences, 6% to 6.5% seen once. Trimming stripped 1 base from V and 10 bases from J, with 10 bases between. The V gene's germline CDR1 is SEHNR and CDR2 FQNEAQ (reference sequence). The length of the CDR3 is 12 residues. The sequencing input was PBMCs or a T cell subset sorted from them (not recorded which). The V call is TRBV7-9, the J call TRBJ1-1; D possibly corresponds to TRBD1 (6 bases). The TCR sequence derives from an adult woman who had mild COVID-19 (a few samples of this study predate the infection). Cell type and time point are not known. The CDR3 reads CASSLEAGAAFF. CDR3 in DNA: TGTGCCAGCAGCTTAGAGGCAGGGGCAGCTTTCTTT.